These T cell receptor beta chains were read from a single sample in a study of T-cell memory formation after mild COVID-19. MiXCR, run by TCRdb on the 5' RACE reads, gives a single entry per CDR3 protein. In the table there are more than 120,000 distinct CDR3 sequences, 15% to 20% of which are singletons. The specimen sequenced was PBMCs or a T cell subset sorted from them (not recorded which). Receptor source: an adult woman who had mild COVID-19 (a few samples of this study predate the infection). Cell type and time point are not known. Both conserved end residues are part of each CDR3. The D gene is left open where the match is weak. Clone size is shown for a subset of rows, as once, few, many or a class of expanded clone.

cdr3_nt cdr3_aa j_call d_call clone_size v_call
TGTGCCAGCAGCCCCTTTAGGACAGACACCTACGAGCAGTACTTC CASSPFRTDTYEQYF TRBJ2-7 NA few TRBV7-8
TGCGCCAGCAGTTCTACTGTGTCGGGTAATGAGCAGTTCTTC CASSSTVSGNEQFF TRBJ2-1 NA few TRBV5-1
TGTGCCAGCAGCCTCCTTGGGGGGACACGCGTGTACAATGAGCAGTTCTTC CASSLLGGTRVYNEQFF TRBJ2-1 NA NA TRBV7-2
TGTGCCAGCAGCCAGGGAGGGGAGCAGTTCTTC CASSQGGEQFF TRBJ2-1 TRBD2 few TRBV6-5
TGTGCCAGCAGCCAGCGCAGGGGTAATTCACCCCTCCACTTT CASSQRRGNSPLHF TRBJ1-6 NA few TRBV3-1
TGTGCCAGCCGGACGGACCTCGATCAGCCCCAGCATTTT CASRTDLDQPQHF TRBJ1-5 NA NA TRBV10-3
TGTGCCAGCAGCTTCGGACAAGGCTCCTACAATGAGCAGTTCTTC CASSFGQGSYNEQFF TRBJ2-1 NA NA TRBV5-6
TGTGCCAGCAACCTCGGGGCACCCCCCTACGAGCAGTACTTC CASNLGAPPYEQYF TRBJ2-7 NA NA TRBV27
TGTGCCAGCAGTGTTAGTAGCGGAGCATCCTACGAGCAGTACTTC CASSVSSGASYEQYF TRBJ2-7 NA NA TRBV2
TGTGCCAGCAGCCCCCAGATAAACGCCGCCGGGGAGCTGTTTTTT CASSPQINAAGELFF TRBJ2-2 NA NA TRBV11-2
TGTGCCAGCAGCCGGCGAGGCGGGGCAAATACGCAGTATTTT CASSRRGGANTQYF TRBJ2-3 NA NA TRBV27
TGTGCCAGCAGTTCCGGGACAGGGGCCTCCGTTGGCAATCAGCCCCAGCATTTT CASSSGTGASVGNQPQHF TRBJ1-5 TRBD1 NA TRBV7-2
TGCGCCAGCAGCTTCGAACCGATACTAGCGGTATCCTACGAGCAGTACTTC CASSFEPILAVSYEQYF TRBJ2-7 TRBD2 NA TRBV5-1
TGCGCCAGCAGCTTGGAGGGGCGTAGCTATGGCTACACCTTC CASSLEGRSYGYTF TRBJ1-2 NA NA TRBV5-1
TGCGCCAGCAGCCAAGTCGGGGACTATGGCTACACCTTC CASSQVGDYGYTF TRBJ1-2 NA NA TRBV5-1
TGTGCCAGCAGTCCCCATCTCGGAGGGGGAGATACGCAGTATTTT CASSPHLGGGDTQYF TRBJ2-3 NA once TRBV6-2/TRBV6-3
TGTGCCAGCAGCTCCGAAAGCGGGATGTCCTACAATGAGCAGTTCTTC CASSSESGMSYNEQFF TRBJ2-1 TRBD2 NA TRBV11-3
TGTGCCAGCAGCCTGGCGGCTAGCGGGGGACTCAGCACAGATACGCAGTATTTT CASSLAASGGLSTDTQYF TRBJ2-3 TRBD2 medium-sized TRBV7-2
TGCGCCAGCATTATCAGGCGGGGCACTGAAGCTTTCTTT CASIIRRGTEAFF TRBJ1-1 NA NA TRBV10-2
TGTGCCACCGCCTGGGGGGGCCAGGGGTCCAAAGAGACCCAGTACTTC CATAWGGQGSKETQYF TRBJ2-5 NA medium-sized TRBV24-1
TGTGCCAGCAGTTTTTCCGGGACAGCCGCCTACGAGCAGTACTTC CASSFSGTAAYEQYF TRBJ2-7 TRBD1 few TRBV12-3/TRBV12-4
TGTGCCAGCAGCGTCAGTCTAGCGGGGGGAAGAGAGACCCAGTACTTC CASSVSLAGGRETQYF TRBJ2-5 TRBD2 NA TRBV9
TGCGCCAGCAGCTTGGATGGGACAGCCTACGAGCAGTACTTC CASSLDGTAYEQYF TRBJ2-7 TRBD1 NA TRBV5-1
TGTGCCAGCAAACCAAACCGGGACAGGGTCCAAATGAGCACAGATACGCAGTATTTT CASKPNRDRVQMSTDTQYF TRBJ2-3 TRBD1 NA TRBV7-9